One and the same sample provided the 20 T cell receptor beta chains below, sequenced in a study of shared clonotypes between healthy human individuals. Produced via immunoSEQ multiplex PCR; TCRdb's table is partial and in-frame only. Of 850,000 to 1,200,000 clones in the sample, approximately 76% were seen once. What was sequenced was memory CD4+ T cells sorted from blood. This sample's subset: CD45RA-negative fraction. The receptors originated from a man aged 18 to 30 in good health.

Of note for this clone: Other DNA sequences in this specimen translate into the identical CDR3. V gene TRBV5-1 combines with J gene TRBJ2-3; D may be TRBD2 (5 bases). The CDR3 is 12 amino acids. Trimming took 1 base from V and 6 from J, leaving 6 bases between them. Looked up from germline, CDR1 is SGHRS and CDR2 is YFSETQ. CDR3 in DNA: TGCGCCAGCAGCTTGAGAGGGGATACGCAGTATTTT. Translating it yields CASSLRGDTQYF. The variable domain in full, completed from reference TRBV5-1 and TRBJ2-3, reads KAGVTQTPRYLIKTRGQQVTLSCSPISGHRSVSWYQQTPGQGLQFLFEYFSETQRNKGNFPGRFSGRQFSNSRSEMNVSTLELGDSALYLCASSLRGDTQYFGPGTRLTVL.

The rearrangement links TRBV30 to TRBJ2-7; D may correspond to TRBD1 or TRBD2 (5 bases each). The CDR3 loop spans 14 amino acids. Trimming removed 1 base from V and 0 bases from J, with 10 bases in between. Germline V gene data show CDR1 as GTSNPN and CDR2 as SVGIG (reference sequence). CDR3 nucleotides: TGTGCCTGGAGTGGTATGGGGGTCTCCTACGAGCAGTACTTC. Translating gives CAWSGMGVSYEQYF.

The rearrangement uses TRBV29-1 and TRBJ1-5; D might be TRBD1 (5 bases). Deletions cut 4 bases from V and 7 bases from J, with 11 bases between. This CDR3 spans 12 amino acids. Germline CDR1 is SQVTM and CDR2 is ANQGSEA. Here the CDR3 reads CSVGQPGQPQHF. CDR3 nucleotides: TGCAGCGTTGGACAGCCTGGCCAGCCCCAGCATTTT.

The rearrangement uses TRBV6-5 and TRBJ2-1; 7 bases align to TRBD1. The CDR3 loop spans 14 amino acids. V was pared by 2 bases and J by 8 bases, with 6 bases of the junction left unmatched. CDR1 and CDR2 (germline): MNHEY, SVGAGI. The CDR3 nucleotides read TGTGCCAGCAGTTACAGAGACAGGGATTATGAGCAGTTCTTC. Translating it yields CASSYRDRDYEQFF.

V gene TRBV19 combines with J gene TRBJ1-5, with D unclear. The V gene's germline CDR1 is LNHDA and CDR2 SQIVND (reference sequence). Trimming took off 7 bases at V and 1 base at J, with 8 bases between the two ends. The CDR3 has 13 amino acids. The DNA for the CDR3 is TGTGCCAGTAATGTTCAGAGCAATCAGCCCCAGCATTTT. Translating gives CASNVQSNQPQHF.

The gene calls are TRBV4-2 and TRBJ1-4, with TRBD1 identical over 7 bases. The CDR3 runs 16 residues. The V gene's germline CDR1 is LGHNA and CDR2 YNFKEQ. V shed 11 bases and J 5 bases; nucleotides not matched to a gene: 17. The CDR3 sequence: CASSQDPQGSNEKLFF. The CDR3 DNA follows: TGTGCCTCGTCTCAAGACCCACAGGGGTCGAATGAAAAACTGTTTTTT.

This rearrangement joins TRBV7-2 to TRBJ2-2; 7 positions agree with TRBD2. The CDR3 spans 16 residues. CDR1 and CDR2 (germline): SGHTA, FQGNSA. With V trimmed by 5 bases and J by 4 bases, 10 bases remained unmatched. CDR3 bases: TGTGCCAGCAGCCTGACTAGCAGCCAGCCCACCGGGGAGCTGTTTTTT. Protein: CASSLTSSQPTGELFF.

The chain's CDR3 is CASSQPSGGAPDTQYF. The CDR3 DNA sequence: TGTGCCAGCAGCCAACCTAGCGGGGGGGCTCCAGATACGCAGTATTTT. V usage is TRBV4-2 and J usage is TRBJ2-3; 12 nucleotides align to TRBD2. This CDR3 region has 16 residues. V shed 2 bases, J shed 4 bases, and the junction held 4 bases outside the gene matches. Per germline, CDR1 LGHNA and CDR2 YNFKEQ.

The chain employs TRBV6-1 and TRBJ1-5, with 7 bases lining up with TRBD1. CDR3 length: 14 residues. Trimming at V came to 3 bases and at J to 7 bases, leaving 6 bases not matched to a gene. Germline V gene sequence: CDR1 MNHNS, CDR2 SASEGT. CDR3 in amino acids: CASSEGQFKQPQHF. The CDR3 nucleotides read TGTGCCAGCAGTGAGGGACAGTTTAAGCAGCCCCAGCATTTT.

The chain uses TRBV18 and TRBJ2-1, with D possibly called TRBD1 or TRBD2 (5 bases each). V gave up 2 bases and J gave up 6 bases, with 17 bases separating them. The CDR3 runs 16 residues. Per germline, CDR1 KGHSH and CDR2 LQKENI. In DNA, the CDR3 is TGTGCCAGCTCACCATCCGGGACCCACTTGGGCAATGAGCAGTTCTTC. Translating it yields CASSPSGTHLGNEQFF.

This clone was recorded only once. This chain joins TRBV2 and TRBJ2-2, with 7 bases identical to TRBD2. The germline V gene encodes CDR1 SNHLY and CDR2 FYNNEI. This CDR3 is 13 amino acids long. V lost 8 bases, J lost 7 bases, and 7 bases stayed unmatched. The CDR3 bases are TGTGCCAGCTCAAGACGGGGGGTCGGGGAGCTGTTTTTT. Its protein product is CASSRRGVGELFF.

A single count supports this clone. DNA of the CDR3: TGTGCCAGCAGCGTAGGGCAGGGAAGGGCCGGGGAGCTGTTTTTT. Amino acids: CASSVGQGRAGELFF. This rearrangement joins TRBV9 to TRBJ2-2; maybe TRBD1 (5 bases). This CDR3 is built from 15 residues. In germline, CDR1 is SGDLS, CDR2 YYNGEE. Trimming removed 0 bases from V and 6 bases from J, with 12 bases in between.

This chain links TRBV4-1 with TRBJ1-1; 8 bases are shared with TRBD1. The germline CDR1 and CDR2 sequences are MGHRA and YSYEKL. This CDR3 has 16 amino acids. V shed 2 bases and J 5 bases; nucleotides not matched to a gene: 10. This CDR3 reads CASSQRTTGGRTEAFF. CDR3 nucleotides: TGCGCCAGCAGCCAACGAACTACAGGGGGTAGGACTGAAGCTTTCTTT.

This chain joins TRBV10-2 and TRBJ1-2; 8 bases align to TRBD1. CDR3 length: 13 amino acids. Germline V gene sequence: CDR1 WSHSY, CDR2 SAAADI. The trim removed 2 bases at V and 8 bases at J, leaving 4 bases unmatched. CDR3 in amino acids: CASSEPGQGGYTF. In DNA form, the CDR3 reads TGCGCCAGCAGTGAGCCCGGACAGGGCGGCTACACCTTC.

The genes are TRBV19 and TRBJ1-6; a possible D gene is TRBD1 (5 bases). This CDR3 comprises 15 residues. V gave up 9 bases and J gave up 6 bases, with 18 bases separating them. Germline assignment: CDR1 LNHDA and CDR2 SQIVND (reference sequence). CDR3 nucleotide sequence: TGTGCCAGCAATGACCCACAGGTTTTTAATTCACCCCTCCACTTT. Translated, it gives CASNDPQVFNSPLHF. The whole variable domain, filled in from reference TRBV19 and TRBJ1-6, reads DGGITQSPKYLFRKEGQNVTLSCEQNLNHDAMYWYRQDPGQGLRLIYYSQIVNDFQKGDIAEGYSVSREKKESFPLTVTSAQKNPTAFYLCASNDPQVFNSPLHFGNGTRLTVT.

This chain connects TRBV6-1 to TRBJ1-5; 8 bases are a match to TRBD1. The CDR3 covers 15 residues. V was clipped by 6 bases and J by 3 bases; unmatched bases: 7. CDR1 and CDR2 from the germline V gene are MNHNS and SASEGT. In DNA, the CDR3 is TGTGCCAGCAGGGGTCGACAGGGGAACAATCAGCCCCAGCATTTT. Translation gives CASRGRQGNNQPQHF.

The CDR3 here is CASSLRTGNTIYF. DNA for the CDR3: TGTGCCAGCAGCCTCAGAACTGGAAACACCATATATTTT. The chain carries TRBV5-4 and TRBJ1-3; D unclear. Germline CDR1 SGHNT, CDR2 YYREEE (reference sequence). Trimming stripped 4 bases from V and 2 bases from J, with 7 bases between. The CDR3 contains 13 residues.

This rearrangement joins TRBV25-1 to TRBJ2-3, with D perhaps given as TRBD1 or TRBD2 (6 bases each). Germline V CDR1 and CDR2: MGHDK, SYGVNS. The CDR3 runs 15 residues. With 0 bases removed from V and 5 bases from J, the gap between germline ends came to 12 bases. This CDR3 is CASSEYPGAEDTQYF. CDR3 coding DNA: TGTGCCAGCAGTGAATACCCGGGGGCAGAAGATACGCAGTATTTT.

The chain uses TRBV30 and TRBJ2-7, with D perhaps matching TRBD1 or TRBD2 (5 bases each). V lost 5 bases and J lost 2, with 13 bases in between. The germline V gene has CDR1 GTSNPN and CDR2 SVGIG (reference sequence). The CDR3 runs to 13 residues. CDR3 in amino acids: CAWDRDRPYEQYF. The CDR3 coding sequence is TGTGCCTGGGACCGGGACCGACCCTACGAGCAGTACTTC.

V gene TRBV2 combines with J gene TRBJ1-5; D gene unclear. The length of the CDR3 is 12 residues. V was cut by 1 base and J by 9 bases, with 7 bases left in between. The V gene's germline CDR1 is SNHLY and CDR2 FYNNEI. DNA for the CDR3: TGTGCCAGCAGTGAAGACGGACCGCCCCAGCATTTT. This codes for CASSEDGPPQHF.